The 14 T cell receptor beta chains given below trace back to one sample, sequenced in a study of cytomegalovirus exposure and HLA in healthy donors. Primers included in the PCR were 60 Vbeta and 13 Jbeta primers. Clones were sequenced by immunoSEQ multiplex PCR, and TCRdb holds only the in-frame ones, with some missing. Listed are 150,000 or so clones; approximately 1.6% falls within the top ten. Source material: PBMCs. The receptor set was obtained from a man aged 18 to 30 in good health and CMV-seronegative.

The V and J genes are TRBV5-5 and TRBJ1-3; D is unresolved. This CDR3 contains 16 residues. V lost 0 bases and J lost 0, with 10 bases in between. CDR1 is SGHKS, CDR2 YYEKEE, per germline (reference sequence). The CDR3 DNA reads TGTGCCAGCAGCTTGGGAGAGGCAAACTCTGGAAACACCATATATTTT. This sequence encodes CASSLGEANSGNTIYF.

The chain couples TRBV9 to TRBJ2-3; no definite D call. With 4 bases removed from V and 1 base from J, the gap between germline ends came to 7 bases. This CDR3 has 13 residues. The germline V gene has CDR1 SGDLS and CDR2 YYNGEE. CDR3: CASSPFGTDTQYF. CDR3 sequence (DNA): TGTGCCAGCAGCCCCTTTGGCACAGATACGCAGTATTTT.

The rearrangement links TRBV10-3 to TRBJ2-2, with 7 bases aligning to TRBD1. This CDR3 is 15 amino acids long. In germline, CDR1 is ENHRY, CDR2 SYGVKD. J gave up 3 bases and V 4 bases, and 5 bases lay outside the gene matches. The CDR3 loop reads CAISADRAYTGELFF. The CDR3 DNA reads TGTGCCATCAGTGCCGACAGGGCATACACCGGGGAGCTGTTTTTT.

The rearrangement links TRBV6-6 to TRBJ1-2; 8 positions agree with TRBD1. Trimming cost V 5 bases and J 8 bases; bases outside gene matches: 10. CDR1 is MNHNY and CDR2 is SVGAGI in the germline V gene (reference sequence). The CDR3 length is 14 residues. CDR3 in amino acids: CASSAPDRVGGYTF. The CDR3 DNA sequence: TGTGCCAGCAGTGCCCCGGACAGGGTGGGCGGCTACACCTTC.

The rearrangement joins TRBV15 to TRBJ1-1; tentatively, D is TRBD1 (6 bases). The CDR3 is 14 amino acids. Germline V gene data show CDR1 as LNHNV and CDR2 as YYDKDF (reference sequence). The germline V and J ends were trimmed by 4 bases and 3 bases, with 12 bases remaining between them. The CDR3 DNA follows: TGTGCCACCAGCACCCTCCACAGGGACACTGAAGCTTTCTTT. Translating gives CATSTLHRDTEAFF.

This chain's CDR3 is CASSLQTGWAFF. DNA of the CDR3: TGTGCCAGCAGTTTACAGACAGGCTGGGCTTTCTTT. The rearrangement joins TRBV28 to TRBJ1-1, with D perhaps matching TRBD1 (6 bases). The CDR3 runs 12 residues. Trimming removed 2 bases at V and 11 bases at J, with 12 bases between. Germline CDR1 and CDR2: MDHEN and SYDVKM.

V and J are TRBV19 and TRBJ2-5, with 8 bases that match TRBD2. V shed 8 bases and J 4 bases; nucleotides not matched to a gene: 6. The CDR3 length is 13 residues. Germline CDR1 LNHDA, CDR2 SQIVND (reference sequence). The CDR3 nucleotides read TGTGCCAGTCACGGCGGGAGGCCAGAGACCCAGTACTTC. Encoded protein: CASHGGRPETQYF.

The genes are TRBV6-5 and TRBJ2-1; 7 nucleotides agree with TRBD1. The germline V gene encodes CDR1 MNHEY and CDR2 SVGAGI. This CDR3 spans 14 amino acids. V shed 4 bases and J 8 bases; nucleotides not matched to a gene: 8. CDR3 sequence: CASSLRQGWHEQFF. CDR3 DNA sequence: TGTGCCAGCAGTTTGAGACAGGGATGGCATGAGCAGTTCTTC.

The CDR3 bases are TGTGCCAGCGGTTCAGGGAACTCTGGAAACACCATATATTTT. This sequence encodes CASGSGNSGNTIYF. The chain has TRBV7-2 and TRBJ1-3; possibly TRBD1 for D (5 bases). From germline, CDR1 is SGHTA and CDR2 FQGNSA. V was clipped by 8 bases and J by 0 bases, with 11 bases between them. CDR3 length equals 14 residues.

The J gene is TRBJ1-1, the V gene TRBV2; possible D gene TRBD1, 6 bases. The CDR3 has 14 amino acids. The germline V gene has CDR1 SNHLY and CDR2 FYNNEI. V lost 4 bases and J lost 1, with 10 bases in between. CDR3 residues: CASSVRGQNTEAFF. CDR3 nucleotide sequence: TGTGCCAGCAGTGTTCGGGGACAGAACACTGAAGCTTTCTTT.

The genes are TRBV5-4 and TRBJ1-2; D may be TRBD1 (6 bases). This CDR3 spans 13 amino acids. Trimming stripped 0 bases from V and 7 bases from J, with 10 bases between. Germline CDR1 and CDR2: SGHNT and YYREEE (reference sequence). In DNA form, the CDR3 reads TGTGCCAGCAGCTTGGCAGGGGCTCTTGGCTACACCTTC. This translates into CASSLAGALGYTF.

CDR3 protein: CASSENSPLHF. The CDR3 DNA reads as TGTGCCAGCAGCGAGAATTCACCCCTCCACTTT. J is TRBJ1-6 and V is TRBV7-2; D gene uncertain. CDR3 length: 11 residues. CDR1 and CDR2 from the germline V gene are SGHTA and FQGNSA. V lost 5 bases to trimming and J lost 7 bases, with 3 bases between them.

The gene calls are TRBV5-1 and TRBJ2-2; the D gene is possibly TRBD2 (6 bases). V was trimmed by 6 bases and J by 1 base, leaving 13 bases between them. The CDR3 length is 15 residues. Germline V gene data show CDR1 as SGHRS and CDR2 as YFSETQ. DNA for the CDR3: TGCGCCAGCACGTGGGGAGGTCTGAACACCGGGGAGCTGTTTTTT. This gives the protein CASTWGGLNTGELFF.

This chain uses TRBV5-1 with TRBJ1-5; 10 bases fit TRBD1. The CDR3 consists of 15 residues. After removal of 6 bases from V and 4 bases from J, the junction contained 7 bases not matched to a gene. Germline loops: CDR1 SGHRS, CDR2 YFSETQ. The CDR3 is CASNEGTGVNQPQHF. CDR3 DNA: TGCGCCAGCAACGAAGGGACAGGGGTTAATCAGCCCCAGCATTTT.